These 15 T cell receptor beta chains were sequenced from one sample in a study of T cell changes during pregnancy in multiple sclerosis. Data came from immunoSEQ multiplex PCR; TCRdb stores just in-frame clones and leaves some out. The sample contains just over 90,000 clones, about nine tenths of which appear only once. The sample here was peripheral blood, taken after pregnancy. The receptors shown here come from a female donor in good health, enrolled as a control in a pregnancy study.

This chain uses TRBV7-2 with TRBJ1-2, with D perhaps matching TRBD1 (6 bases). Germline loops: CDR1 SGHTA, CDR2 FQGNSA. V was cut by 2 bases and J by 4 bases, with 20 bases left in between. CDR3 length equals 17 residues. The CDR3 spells CASSLNAAGTHVYGYTF. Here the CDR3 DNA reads TGTGCCAGCAGCTTAAACGCAGCCGGGACACACGTCTATGGCTACACCTTC.

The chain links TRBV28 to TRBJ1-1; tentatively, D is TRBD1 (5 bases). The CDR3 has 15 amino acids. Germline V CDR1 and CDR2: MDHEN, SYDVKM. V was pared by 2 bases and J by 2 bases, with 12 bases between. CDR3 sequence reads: CASSLLTALNTEAFF. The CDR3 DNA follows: TGTGCCAGCAGTTTACTGACAGCTTTAAACACTGAAGCTTTCTTT.

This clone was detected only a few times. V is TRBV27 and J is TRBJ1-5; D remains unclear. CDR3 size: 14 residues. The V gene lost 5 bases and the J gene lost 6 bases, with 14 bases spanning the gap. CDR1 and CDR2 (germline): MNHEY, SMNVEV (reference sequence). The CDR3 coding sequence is TGTGCCAGCAGTCTAGTCCCCCTGAGTCAGCCCCAGCATTTT. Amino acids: CASSLVPLSQPQHF.

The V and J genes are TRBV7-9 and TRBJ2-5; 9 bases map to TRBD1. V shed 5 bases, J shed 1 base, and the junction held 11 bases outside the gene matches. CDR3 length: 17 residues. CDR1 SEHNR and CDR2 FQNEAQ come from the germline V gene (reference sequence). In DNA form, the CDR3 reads TGTGCCAGCAGCCTCACCCACGGACAGGGGAGCCAAGAGACCCAGTACTTC. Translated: CASSLTHGQGSQETQYF.

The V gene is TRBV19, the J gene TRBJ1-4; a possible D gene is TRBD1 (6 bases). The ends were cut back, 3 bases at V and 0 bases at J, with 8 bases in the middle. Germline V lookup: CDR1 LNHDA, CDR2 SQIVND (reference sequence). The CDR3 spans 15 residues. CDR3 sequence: CASSMNRATNEKLFF. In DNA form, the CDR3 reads TGTGCCAGTAGTATGAACAGGGCAACTAATGAAAAACTGTTTTTT.

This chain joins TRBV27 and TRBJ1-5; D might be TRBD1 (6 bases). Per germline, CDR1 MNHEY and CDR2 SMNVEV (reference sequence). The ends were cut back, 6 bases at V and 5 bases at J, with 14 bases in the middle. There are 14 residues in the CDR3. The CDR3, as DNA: TGTGCCAGCAGGCCTTTCACAGGGTATCAGCCCCAGCATTTT. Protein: CASRPFTGYQPQHF.

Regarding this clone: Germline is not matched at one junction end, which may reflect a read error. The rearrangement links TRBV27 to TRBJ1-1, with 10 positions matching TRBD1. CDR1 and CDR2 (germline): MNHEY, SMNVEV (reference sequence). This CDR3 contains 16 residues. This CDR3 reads CASSSGQGRMKTEAFF. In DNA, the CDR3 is TGTGCCAGCAGTTCGGGACAGGGGAGAATGAAGACTGAAGCTTTCTTT.

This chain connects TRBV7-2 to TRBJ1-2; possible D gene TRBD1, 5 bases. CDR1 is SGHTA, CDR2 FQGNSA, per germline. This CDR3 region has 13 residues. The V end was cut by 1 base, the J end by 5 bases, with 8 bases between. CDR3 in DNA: TGTGCCAGCAGCTTAGGGGGCACTTATGGCTACACCTTC. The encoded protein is CASSLGGTYGYTF.

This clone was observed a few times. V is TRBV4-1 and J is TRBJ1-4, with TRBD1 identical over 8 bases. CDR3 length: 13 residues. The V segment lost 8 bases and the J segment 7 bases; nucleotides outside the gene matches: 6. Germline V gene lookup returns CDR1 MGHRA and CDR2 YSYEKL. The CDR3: CASHTGGIEKLFF. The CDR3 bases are TGCGCCAGCCATACAGGGGGAATTGAAAAACTGTTTTTT.

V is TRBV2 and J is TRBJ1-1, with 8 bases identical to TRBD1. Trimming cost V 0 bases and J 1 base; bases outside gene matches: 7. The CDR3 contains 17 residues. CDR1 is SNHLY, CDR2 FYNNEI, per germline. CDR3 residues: CASSEALRQGANTEAFF. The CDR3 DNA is TGTGCCAGCAGTGAAGCGCTTCGGCAGGGGGCGAACACTGAAGCTTTCTTT.

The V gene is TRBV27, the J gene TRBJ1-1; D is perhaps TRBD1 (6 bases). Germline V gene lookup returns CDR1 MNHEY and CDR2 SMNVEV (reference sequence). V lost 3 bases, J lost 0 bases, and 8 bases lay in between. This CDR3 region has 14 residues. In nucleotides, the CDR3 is TGTGCCAGCAGTTTGAGGGGGATGAACACTGAAGCTTTCTTT. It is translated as CASSLRGMNTEAFF.

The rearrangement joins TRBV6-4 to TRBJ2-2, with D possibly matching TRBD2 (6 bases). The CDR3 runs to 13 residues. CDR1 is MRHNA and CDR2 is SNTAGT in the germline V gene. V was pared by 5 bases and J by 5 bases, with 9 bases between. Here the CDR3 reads CASSSGVTGELFF. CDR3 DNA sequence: TGTGCCAGCAGTTCGGGAGTGACCGGGGAGCTGTTTTTT.

The CDR3 sequence: CASSRPGQGRYGYTF. The CDR3 nucleotides read TGTGCCAGCAGCCGACCCGGACAGGGTCGATATGGCTACACCTTC. The chain is built from TRBV5-6 and TRBJ1-2; 8 positions agree with TRBD1. The CDR3 runs to 15 residues. The germline CDR1 and CDR2 sequences are SGHDT and YYEEEE. Trimming at V came to 4 bases and at J to 5 bases, leaving 10 bases not matched to a gene. The full variable domain, in which reference TRBV5-6 and TRBJ1-2 provide the parts outside the CDR3, is DAGVTQSPTHLIKTRGQQVTLRCSPKSGHDTVSWYQQALGQGPQFIFQYYEEEERQRGNFPDRFSGHQFPNYSSELNVNALLLGDSALYLCASSRPGQGRYGYTFGSGTRLTVV.

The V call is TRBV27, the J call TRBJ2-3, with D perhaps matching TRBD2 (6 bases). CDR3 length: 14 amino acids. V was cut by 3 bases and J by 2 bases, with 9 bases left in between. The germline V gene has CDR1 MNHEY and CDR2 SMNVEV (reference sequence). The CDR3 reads CASSFGRPTDTQYF. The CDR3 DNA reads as TGTGCCAGCAGTTTCGGGAGACCCACAGATACGCAGTATTTT.

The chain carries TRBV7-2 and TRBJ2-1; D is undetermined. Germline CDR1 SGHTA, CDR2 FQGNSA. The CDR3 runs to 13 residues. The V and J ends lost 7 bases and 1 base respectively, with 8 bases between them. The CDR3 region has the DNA TGTGCCAGCACCGACACTTCCTACAATGAGCAGTTCTTC. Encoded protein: CASTDTSYNEQFF.